Sequencing of this T cell receptor (beta chain) was carried out in a study of cytomegalovirus exposure and HLA in healthy donors. The PCR contained 60 Vbeta and 13 Jbeta primers. TCRdb keeps only in-frame clones here, not all; method: immunoSEQ multiplex PCR. The sample includes roughly 150,000 clones, around 84% seen only once; the top ten take about 2.5%. This CDR3 spans 13 amino acids. The germline gives CDR1 SEHNR, CDR2 FQNEAQ (reference sequence). V was pared by 5 bases and J by 4 bases, with 11 bases between. Input material: PBMCs. V and J are TRBV7-9 and TRBJ1-2; D uncertain. The TCR originated in a man in his thirties or forties in good health and CMV-seropositive. In DNA form, the CDR3 reads TGTGCCAGCAGCATCGATAACGGCTATGGCTACACCTTC. The encoded protein is CASSIDNGYGYTF.